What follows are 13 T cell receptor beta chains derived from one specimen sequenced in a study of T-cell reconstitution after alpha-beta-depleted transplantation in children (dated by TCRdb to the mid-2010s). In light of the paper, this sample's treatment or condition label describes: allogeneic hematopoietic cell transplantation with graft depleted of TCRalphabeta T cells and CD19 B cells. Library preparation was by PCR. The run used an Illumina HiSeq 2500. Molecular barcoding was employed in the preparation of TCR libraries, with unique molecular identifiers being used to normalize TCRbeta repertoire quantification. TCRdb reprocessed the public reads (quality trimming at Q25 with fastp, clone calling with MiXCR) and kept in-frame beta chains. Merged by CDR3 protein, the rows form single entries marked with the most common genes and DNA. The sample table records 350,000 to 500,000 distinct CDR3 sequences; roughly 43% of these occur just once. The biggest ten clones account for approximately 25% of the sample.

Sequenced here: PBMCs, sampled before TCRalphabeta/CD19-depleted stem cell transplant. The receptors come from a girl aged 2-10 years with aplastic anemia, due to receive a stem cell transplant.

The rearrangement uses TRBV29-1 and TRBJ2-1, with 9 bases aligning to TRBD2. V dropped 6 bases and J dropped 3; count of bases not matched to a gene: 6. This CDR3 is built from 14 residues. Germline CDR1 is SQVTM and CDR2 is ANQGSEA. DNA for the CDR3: TGCAGCGTCTCCACTAGCGGGTTCTACAATGAGCAGTTCTTC. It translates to CSVSTSGFYNEQFF.

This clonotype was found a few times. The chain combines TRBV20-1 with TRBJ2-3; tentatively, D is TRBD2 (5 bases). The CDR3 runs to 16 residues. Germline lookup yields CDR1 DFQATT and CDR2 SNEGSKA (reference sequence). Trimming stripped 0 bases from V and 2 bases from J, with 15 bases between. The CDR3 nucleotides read TGCAGTGCTAGAGACCCCAGAGCGGTGTACACAGATACGCAGTATTTT. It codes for CSARDPRAVYTDTQYF.

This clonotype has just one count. CDR3 region: CASSVARSSGNSDTQYF. CDR3 DNA: TGTGCCAGCAGCGTAGCCAGGAGTAGCGGGAACTCAGATACGCAGTATTTT. The genes are TRBV9 and TRBJ2-3; TRBD2 agrees at 8 bases. The junction had 10 bases not matched to a gene; V was cut back by 0 bases and J by 4 bases. The germline CDR1 and CDR2 sequences are SGDLS and YYNGEE. This CDR3 is built from 17 residues.

The CDR3 protein is CASSLALASSSYEQYF. CDR3 DNA: TGTGCCAGCAGCTTAGCACTAGCGTCGAGCTCCTACGAGCAGTACTTC. This sequence joins TRBV7-2 and TRBJ2-7; 7 positions match TRBD2. The length of the CDR3 is 16 residues. V was clipped by 0 bases and J by 0 bases; unmatched bases: 5. Per the germline V gene, CDR1 is SGHTA and CDR2 is FQGNSA. The full variable domain, its missing parts supplied by reference TRBV7-2 and TRBJ2-7, is GAGVSQSPSNKVTEKGKDVELRCDPISGHTALYWYRQSLGQGLEFLIYFQGNSAPDKSGLPSDRFSAERTGGSVSTLTIQRTQQEDSAVYLCASSLALASSSYEQYFGPGTRLTVT.

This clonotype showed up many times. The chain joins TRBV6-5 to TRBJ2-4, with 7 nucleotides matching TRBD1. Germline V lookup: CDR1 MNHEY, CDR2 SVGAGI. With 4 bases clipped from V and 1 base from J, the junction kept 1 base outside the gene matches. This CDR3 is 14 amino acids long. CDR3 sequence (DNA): TGTGCCAGCAGTTCGACAGGGGCCAAAAACATTCAGTACTTC. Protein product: CASSSTGAKNIQYF.

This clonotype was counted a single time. The CDR3 DNA sequence: TGTGCCAGCAGTTACGGACAGGGTAACACCGGGGAGCTGTTTTTT. Amino acids: CASSYGQGNTGELFF. This chain connects TRBV6-5 to TRBJ2-2, with 8 bases fitting TRBD1. This CDR3 comprises 15 residues. J gave up 2 bases and V 2 bases, and 1 base lay outside the gene matches. Per germline, CDR1 MNHEY and CDR2 SVGAGI.

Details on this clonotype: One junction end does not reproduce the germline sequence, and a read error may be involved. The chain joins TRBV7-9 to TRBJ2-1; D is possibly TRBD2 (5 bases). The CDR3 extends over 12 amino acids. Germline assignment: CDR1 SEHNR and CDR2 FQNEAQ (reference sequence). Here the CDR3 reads CASSPREDSRSF. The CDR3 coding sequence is TGTGCCAGCAGCCCCCGGGAAGATAGTCGGTCCTTC.

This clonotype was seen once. CDR3 DNA: TGCAGTGCTAGGGTCCCCGGAGATACGCAGTATTTT. This translates into CSARVPGDTQYF. This sequence joins TRBV20-1 and TRBJ2-3; D uncertain. This CDR3 is built from 12 residues. CDR1 and CDR2 (germline): DFQATT, SNEGSKA (reference sequence). The V end lost 3 bases, the J end lost 5 bases, and 9 bases lay between the germline ends.

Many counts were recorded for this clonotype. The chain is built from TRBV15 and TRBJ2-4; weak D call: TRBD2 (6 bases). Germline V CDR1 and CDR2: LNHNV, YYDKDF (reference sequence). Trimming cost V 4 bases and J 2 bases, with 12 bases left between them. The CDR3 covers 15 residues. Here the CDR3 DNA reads TGTGCCACCAGCAAGACGGGAGACTCCAAAAACATTCAGTACTTC. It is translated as CATSKTGDSKNIQYF.

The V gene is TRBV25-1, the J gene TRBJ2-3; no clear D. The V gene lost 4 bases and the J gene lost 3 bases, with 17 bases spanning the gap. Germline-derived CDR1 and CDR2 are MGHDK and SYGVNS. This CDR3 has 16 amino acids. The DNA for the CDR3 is TGTGCCAGCAGTGTTGTCCACCCTGGATTAACAGATACGCAGTATTTT. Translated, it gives CASSVVHPGLTDTQYF.

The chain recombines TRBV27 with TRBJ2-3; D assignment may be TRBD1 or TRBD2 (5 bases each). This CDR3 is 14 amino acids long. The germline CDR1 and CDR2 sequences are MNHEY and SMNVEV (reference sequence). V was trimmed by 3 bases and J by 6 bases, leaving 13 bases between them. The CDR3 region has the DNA TGTGCCAGCAGTTTGGGGGAAGAGTACGATACGCAGTATTTT. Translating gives CASSLGEEYDTQYF.

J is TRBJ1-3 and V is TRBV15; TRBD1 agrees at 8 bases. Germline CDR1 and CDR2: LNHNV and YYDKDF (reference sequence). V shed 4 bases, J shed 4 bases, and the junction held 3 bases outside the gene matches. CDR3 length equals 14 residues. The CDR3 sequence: CATSTRGPGNTIYF. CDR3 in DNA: TGTGCCACCAGCACCAGGGGGCCAGGAAACACCATATATTTT.

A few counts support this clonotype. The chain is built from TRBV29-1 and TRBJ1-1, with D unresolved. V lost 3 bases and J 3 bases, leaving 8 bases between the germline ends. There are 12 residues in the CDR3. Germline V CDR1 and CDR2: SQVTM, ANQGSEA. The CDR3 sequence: CSVDRYYTEAFF. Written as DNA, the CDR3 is TGCAGCGTTGACAGGTACTACACTGAAGCTTTCTTT.